One sample yielded the 21 T cell receptor beta chains listed below, sequenced in a study of shared clonotypes between healthy human individuals. The protocol was immunoSEQ multiplex PCR, while the TCRdb copy is restricted to in-frame clones and leaves out a portion. The sample has around 2,000,000 clones, roughly 95% seen once. In the naive CD8 group, cells lacked CD45RO and were positively selected for CCR7, so terminally differentiated effector memory CD45RA+ cells were left out. Material: naive CD8+ T cells sorted from blood. These receptors all come from a man aged 18 to 35 in good health.

The genes are TRBV27 and TRBJ2-5; D possibly corresponds to TRBD2 (6 bases). Deletions cut 6 bases from V and 4 bases from J, with 21 bases between. This CDR3 is 16 amino acids long. Germline-derived CDR1 and CDR2 are MNHEY and SMNVEV (reference sequence). The DNA for the CDR3 is TGTGCCAGCAGAAGGGGAGAGGAGGGGCTGGGAGAGACCCAGTACTTC. Translation gives CASRRGEEGLGETQYF.

The rearrangement joins TRBV13 to TRBJ2-7; the D is unclear. CDR3 size: 14 residues. The V gene's germline CDR1 is PRHDT and CDR2 FYEKMQ (reference sequence). V lost 5 bases, J lost 6 bases, and 17 bases lay in between. The CDR3 DNA reads TGTGCCAGCAGCCCTTCCATCCGAACGGCCGAGCAGTACTTC. Its translation: CASSPSIRTAEQYF.

This chain links TRBV27 with TRBJ2-3; 11 nucleotides agree with TRBD2. The CDR3 is made up of 17 amino acids. Germline V gives CDR1 MNHEY, CDR2 SMNVEV (reference sequence). V gave up 5 bases and J gave up 2 bases; unmatched junction bases: 9. For the CDR3, the DNA is TGTGCCAGCAGTCCCCAAACACTAGCGGGAGCCACAGATACGCAGTATTTT. It codes for CASSPQTLAGATDTQYF.

V gene TRBV7-2 combines with J gene TRBJ2-3, with TRBD2 as a possible D gene (7 bases). Germline lookup yields CDR1 SGHTA and CDR2 FQGNSA. Between the trimmed V and J ends, which lost 4 bases and 4 bases, there was a span of 9 bases. The CDR3 consists of 13 residues. Written as DNA, the CDR3 is TGTGCCAGCAGCTGGGGGGGGCCAGATACGCAGTATTTT. Translation gives CASSWGGPDTQYF.

V is TRBV15 and J is TRBJ2-5; tentative D call: TRBD1 (6 bases). The CDR3 totals 16 residues. The V end lost 3 bases, the J end lost 5 bases, and 19 bases lay between the germline ends. Germline CDR1 is LNHNV and CDR2 is YYDKDF (reference sequence). The DNA for the CDR3 is TGTGCCACCAGCAGTCGCCTGGAAACAGGGTTTGAGACCCAGTACTTC. Protein product: CATSSRLETGFETQYF.

V usage is TRBV6-1 and J usage is TRBJ1-6; no definite D call. The CDR3 length is 16 residues. CDR1 and CDR2 from the germline V gene are MNHNS and SASEGT. Trimming took 2 bases from V and 0 from J, leaving 8 bases between them. The CDR3 DNA is TGTGCCAGCAGTGAATCTCGGTACTCCTATAATTCACCCCTCCACTTT. This sequence encodes CASSESRYSYNSPLHF.

The rearrangement uses TRBV7-2 and TRBJ1-1; D is possibly TRBD1 (5 bases). CDR3 length equals 15 residues. V was trimmed by 3 bases and J by 3 bases, leaving 14 bases between them. CDR1 is SGHTA and CDR2 is FQGNSA in the germline V gene. The CDR3 loop reads CASSFETATYTEAFF. CDR3 nucleotides: TGTGCCAGCAGCTTCGAGACAGCTACTTACACTGAAGCTTTCTTT. The variable domain in full, with the rest retrieved from reference TRBV7-2 and TRBJ1-1, is GAGVSQSPSNKVTEKGKDVELRCDPISGHTALYWYRQSLGQGLEFLIYFQGNSAPDKSGLPSDRFSAERTGGSVSTLTIQRTQQEDSAVYLCASSFETATYTEAFFGQGTRLTVV.

The rearrangement links TRBV6-1 to TRBJ1-4, with D possibly matching TRBD1 (5 bases). This CDR3 has 13 amino acids. The V and J ends lost 5 bases and 7 bases respectively, with 11 bases between them. CDR1 and CDR2 (germline): MNHNS, SASEGT. The CDR3 region is CASSREGSEKLFF. The CDR3 DNA sequence: TGTGCCAGCAGTCGGGAGGGGTCTGAAAAACTGTTTTTT.

The V call is TRBV28, the J call TRBJ2-7; 10 bases are shared with TRBD1. Germline trimming cut 6 bases from V and 2 bases from J; bases unmatched to any gene: 4. The germline CDR1 and CDR2 sequences are MDHEN and SYDVKM. CDR3 length: 14 amino acids. The chain's CDR3 is CASRGTGETYEQYF. DNA of the CDR3: TGTGCCAGCAGAGGGACAGGGGAAACCTACGAGCAGTACTTC.

The genes are TRBV27 and TRBJ1-1; no definite D call. The germline V and J ends were trimmed by 2 bases and 4 bases, with 11 bases remaining between them. The CDR3 is 14 residues long. CDR1 is MNHEY and CDR2 is SMNVEV in the germline V gene (reference sequence). CDR3: CASSLVVESTEAFF. The CDR3 bases are TGTGCCAGCAGTTTAGTCGTCGAGAGCACTGAAGCTTTCTTT.

The rearrangement links TRBV6-1 to TRBJ2-7, with D unresolved. Germline values: CDR1 MNHNS, CDR2 SASEGT. The CDR3 is 15 residues long. V was cut by 7 bases and J by 0 bases, with 16 bases left in between. Written as DNA, the CDR3 is TGTGCCAGCACCCCTAACCGTGCAGACTCCTACGAGCAGTACTTC. It translates to CASTPNRADSYEQYF.

This clone appeared once. The rearrangement joins TRBV9 to TRBJ2-2; 10 bases are shared with TRBD1. This CDR3 has 15 amino acids. Germline V lookup: CDR1 SGDLS, CDR2 YYNGEE. J gave up 7 bases and V 3 bases, and 6 bases lay outside the gene matches. CDR3 loop: CASSGGTGAFGELFF. DNA for the CDR3: TGTGCCAGCAGCGGCGGGACAGGGGCTTTCGGGGAGCTGTTTTTT.

This rearrangement joins TRBV14 to TRBJ2-6; D is tentatively TRBD1 or TRBD2 (5 bases each). This CDR3 spans 18 amino acids. Looked up from germline, CDR1 is SGHDN and CDR2 is FVKESK. Trimming pared 2 bases from V and 4 bases from J, leaving 18 bases between. CDR3 residues: CASSQPDGTSLGANVLTF. CDR3 coding DNA: TGTGCCAGCAGCCAACCTGACGGGACCTCCCTGGGGGCCAACGTCCTGACTTTC.

Details on this clone: At one of its ends the junction is not consistent with the germline gene, which may arise from a read error. The CDR3 region has the DNA TGCGCCAGCAGGTTGGGGTACACTGAAGCTTTCTTT. Residues: CASRLGYTEAFF. This rearrangement joins TRBV5-1 to TRBJ1-1; the D is unclear. Germline V lookup: CDR1 SGHRS, CDR2 YFSETQ. The CDR3 is 12 amino acids.

V gene TRBV5-6 combines with J gene TRBJ1-5; 7 nucleotides line up with TRBD1. CDR1 is SGHDT and CDR2 is YYEEEE in the germline V gene. This CDR3 has 17 residues. Germline trimming cut 4 bases from V and 0 bases from J; bases unmatched to any gene: 10. The CDR3 DNA sequence: TGTGCCAGCAGCACTTGGGGGACAGTCTATAGCAATCAGCCCCAGCATTTT. Its translation: CASSTWGTVYSNQPQHF.

CDR3 nucleotide sequence: TGTGCCAGCAGCCAGAACCCCCGAGAGGGGGTTTCGAATGAGCAGTTCTTC. As protein: CASSQNPREGVSNEQFF. The V gene is TRBV9, the J gene TRBJ2-1; tentatively, D is TRBD1 (6 bases). CDR3 length equals 17 residues. V was pared by 4 bases and J by 7 bases, with 24 bases between. Germline V CDR1 and CDR2: SGDLS, YYNGEE.

This chain connects TRBV4-1 to TRBJ1-6; the D gene is possibly TRBD1 (5 bases). V lost 2 bases and J lost 10, with 18 bases in between. The CDR3 is made up of 16 amino acids. Germline CDR1 is MGHRA and CDR2 is YSYEKL. CDR3 sequence (DNA): TGCGCCAGCAGCCAAACACCGGGGACGGGAGGCTCACCCCTCCACTTT. Residues: CASSQTPGTGGSPLHF.

This clone was seen a single time. The chain combines TRBV7-9 with TRBJ1-1, with 8 bases matching TRBD1. Trimming cost V 1 base and J 5 bases; bases outside gene matches: 3. The CDR3 length is 14 residues. The V gene's germline CDR1 is SEHNR and CDR2 FQNEAQ (reference sequence). The CDR3 nucleotides read TGTGCCAGCAGCTTAGATACAGGGGGGACTGAAGCTTTCTTT. Encoded protein: CASSLDTGGTEAFF.

This chain uses TRBV27 with TRBJ2-7, with TRBD1 identical over 7 bases. The ends lost 9 bases at V and 2 bases at J; junction bases unmatched: 7. This CDR3 has 13 residues. Germline CDR1 MNHEY, CDR2 SMNVEV (reference sequence). Here the CDR3 reads CASTGERAYEQYF. As DNA, the CDR3 is TGTGCCAGTACAGGGGAGCGTGCCTACGAGCAGTACTTC.

This sequence joins TRBV5-1 and TRBJ1-1; possible D gene TRBD1, 6 bases. The CDR3 length is 12 residues. Trimming took off 2 bases at V and 7 bases at J, with 9 bases between the two ends. Germline assignment: CDR1 SGHRS and CDR2 YFSETQ. CDR3 nucleotides: TGCGCCAGCAGCTTTACAGGGATTGAAGCTTTCTTT. Translation gives CASSFTGIEAFF. Variable domain in full (rest from reference TRBV5-1 and TRBJ1-1): KAGVTQTPRYLIKTRGQQVTLSCSPISGHRSVSWYQQTPGQGLQFLFEYFSETQRNKGNFPGRFSGRQFSNSRSEMNVSTLELGDSALYLCASSFTGIEAFFGQGTRLTVV.

The sample holds one count of this clone. This sequence joins TRBV7-2 and TRBJ2-3; weak D call: TRBD1 (5 bases). Trimming left V 5 bases short and J 2 bases short, with 20 bases between. Germline assignment: CDR1 SGHTA and CDR2 FQGNSA. This CDR3 is 17 amino acids long. CDR3 nucleotides: TGTGCCAGCAGCCCTAGGGGTCCAGCGACCTACACAGATACGCAGTATTTT. Translated, it gives CASSPRGPATYTDTQYF.